Included here is one T cell receptor beta chain sequence, with context. TCRdb used MiXCR to reprocess the RT-PCR reads, holding one entry per CDR3 protein. The data hold some 960,000 distinct CDR3 sequences, with approximately 18% observed a single time. The data were taken from a study of patients and donors after allogeneic stem cell transplantation. With 4 bases clipped from V and 3 bases from J, the junction kept 15 bases outside the gene matches. The V gene's germline CDR1 is MNHEY and CDR2 SVGAGI. CDR3 length: 17 amino acids. This TCR was recovered from a human donor who was either an allogeneic HSCT recipient or a stem cell or donor lymphocyte infusion donor (not recorded which). It is not recorded whose cells these are; they may come from a transplant donor. The sample taken for sequencing was blood, either unsorted or a sorted T cell fraction (not recorded which). This chain links TRBV6-5 with TRBJ2-7; 7 nucleotides agree with TRBD1. DNA for the CDR3: TGTGCCAGCAGTTGGATGGGACAGACGAGGGGGCACTACGAGCAGTACTTC. Translation: CASSWMGQTRGHYEQYF.